This is a list of T cell receptor beta chains from one sample in a study of shared clonotypes between healthy human individuals. Using immunoSEQ multiplex PCR, the repertoire was profiled, and TCRdb retains in-frame clones only, with some absent. This table has 2 million to 2.5 million clones, 90% to 96% appearing once. The specimen sequenced was naive CD4+ T cells sorted from blood. These receptor sequences come from a young man in good health. Both conserved end residues are part of each CDR3. Fields, in order: clone size, J gene, V gene, D gene, CDR3 DNA, CDR3 protein. The D gene is left open where the match is weak. Not every row has a clone size; where given, it reads once, few, many or a size class.

clone_size: NA
j_call: TRBJ2-5
v_call: TRBV25-1
d_call: NA
cdr3_nt: TGTGCCAGCAGTGAATTAGAAACAGGCTATCAAGAGACCCAGTACTTC
cdr3_aa: CASSELETGYQETQYF

clone_size: NA
j_call: TRBJ2-3
v_call: TRBV2
d_call: NA
cdr3_nt: TGTGCCAGCAGTGATGTCTTGGGGGGCACAGATACGCAGTATTTT
cdr3_aa: CASSDVLGGTDTQYF

clone_size: NA
j_call: TRBJ2-3
v_call: TRBV29-1
d_call: TRBD2
cdr3_nt: TGCAGCGCCGGGACTACGGATACGCAGTATTTT
cdr3_aa: CSAGTTDTQYF

clone_size: NA
j_call: TRBJ1-2
v_call: TRBV19
d_call: NA
cdr3_nt: TGTGCCAGTAGTACCTCGGGTATTAACTATGGCTACACCTTC
cdr3_aa: CASSTSGINYGYTF

clone_size: NA
j_call: TRBJ1-2
v_call: TRBV9
d_call: TRBD1
cdr3_nt: TGTGCCAGCAGCATACAGGGGGCGGGAGGCTACACCTTC
cdr3_aa: CASSIQGAGGYTF

clone_size: NA
j_call: TRBJ2-5
v_call: TRBV5-1
d_call: TRBD2
cdr3_nt: TGCGCCAGCAGCTTGGCCCTAGCGGGAGCGGGAGAGACCCAGTACTTC
cdr3_aa: CASSLALAGAGETQYF

clone_size: NA
j_call: TRBJ2-5
v_call: TRBV7-6
d_call: TRBD2
cdr3_nt: TGTGCCAGCAGCGCCCGATTAAGCGGGGATGAGACCCAGTACTTC
cdr3_aa: CASSARLSGDETQYF

clone_size: NA
j_call: TRBJ1-2
v_call: TRBV6-4
d_call: NA
cdr3_nt: TGTGCCAGCAGTGAACCAGGGACTGGCTACACCTTC
cdr3_aa: CASSEPGTGYTF

clone_size: NA
j_call: TRBJ1-6
v_call: TRBV5-8
d_call: NA
cdr3_nt: TGTGCCAGCAGCCCTCTTAATTCACCCCTCCACTTT
cdr3_aa: CASSPLNSPLHF

clone_size: NA
j_call: TRBJ1-5
v_call: TRBV4-1
d_call: NA
cdr3_nt: TGCGCCAGCAGCCAAGGATCTGGGACTGACCAGCCCCAGCATTTT
cdr3_aa: CASSQGSGTDQPQHF

clone_size: NA
j_call: TRBJ1-6
v_call: TRBV10-1
d_call: TRBD1
cdr3_nt: TGCGCCAGCAGTAAACAGGGGACCTTGGATTCACCCCTCCACTTT
cdr3_aa: CASSKQGTLDSPLHF

clone_size: NA
j_call: TRBJ1-5
v_call: TRBV30
d_call: NA
cdr3_nt: TGTGCCTGGGGCAGGGGTAGGGATCAGCCCCAGCATTTT
cdr3_aa: CAWGRGRDQPQHF

clone_size: NA
j_call: TRBJ2-7
v_call: TRBV11-3
d_call: TRBD2
cdr3_nt: TGTGCCAGCAGCTTACTAGCGGGAGCCGAGCAGTACTTC
cdr3_aa: CASSLLAGAEQYF

clone_size: few
j_call: TRBJ1-6
v_call: TRBV11-2
d_call: TRBD1
cdr3_nt: TGTGCCAGCAGCGAATACAGGGGACCCCTCCACTTT
cdr3_aa: CASSEYRGPLHF

clone_size: once
j_call: TRBJ1-5
v_call: TRBV28
d_call: NA
cdr3_nt: TGTGCCACCAGGCGGTCTGGGGGCGCTAAAGGCAATCAGCCCCAGCATTTT
cdr3_aa: CATRRSGGAKGNQPQHF

clone_size: NA
j_call: TRBJ1-4
v_call: TRBV6-1
d_call: NA
cdr3_nt: TGTGCCAGCACCCCGGGGTGGGAAAAACTGTTTTTT
cdr3_aa: CASTPGWEKLFF

clone_size: NA
j_call: TRBJ1-2
v_call: TRBV7-2
d_call: TRBD1
cdr3_nt: TGTGCCAGCAGCTCACCGGGACAGGGGTTATACGGAGGCTACACCTTC
cdr3_aa: CASSSPGQGLYGGYTF

clone_size: NA
j_call: TRBJ2-7
v_call: TRBV28
d_call: NA
cdr3_nt: TGTGCCAGCAGTTTTTACGAGGACCGTCTAGAGCAGTACTTC
cdr3_aa: CASSFYEDRLEQYF

clone_size: NA
j_call: TRBJ1-5
v_call: TRBV28
d_call: NA
cdr3_nt: TGTGCCAGCAGTCGGGGGGCAGGGAGCAATCAGCCCCAGCATTTT
cdr3_aa: CASSRGAGSNQPQHF

clone_size: NA
j_call: TRBJ2-7
v_call: TRBV5-5
d_call: TRBD2
cdr3_nt: TGTGCCAGCAGCGCCCCGGGACTAGCGGGGGGTTCTCCCTACGAGCAGTACTTC
cdr3_aa: CASSAPGLAGGSPYEQYF

clone_size: few
j_call: TRBJ1-6
v_call: TRBV11-2
d_call: NA
cdr3_nt: TGTGCCAGCAGCTTCGAGTTTTCACCCCTCCACTTT
cdr3_aa: CASSFEFSPLHF

clone_size: once
j_call: TRBJ1-6
v_call: TRBV11-2
d_call: NA
cdr3_nt: TGTGCCAGCACCACCGGGGGGAGGAATTCACCCCTCCACTTT
cdr3_aa: CASTTGGRNSPLHF

clone_size: NA
j_call: TRBJ1-1
v_call: TRBV7-2
d_call: NA
cdr3_nt: TGTGCCAGCAGCTTACCCGTCTGGGGACAATCGCCTGAAGCTTTCTTT
cdr3_aa: CASSLPVWGQSPEAFF

clone_size: once
j_call: TRBJ2-3
v_call: TRBV27
d_call: TRBD2
cdr3_nt: TGTGCCAGCAGTGCATCCGGGACTAGCGGCCTTCGTACGCAGTATTTT
cdr3_aa: CASSASGTSGLRTQYF

clone_size: NA
j_call: TRBJ2-4
v_call: TRBV7-2
d_call: NA
cdr3_nt: TGTGCCAGCAGCTCCCCGGGGGATGCCAAAAACATTCAGTACTTC
cdr3_aa: CASSSPGDAKNIQYF

clone_size: NA
j_call: TRBJ2-3
v_call: TRBV18
d_call: NA
cdr3_nt: TGTGCCAGCTCACCACAAGGACCTACAGATACGCAGTATTTT
cdr3_aa: CASSPQGPTDTQYF

clone_size: NA
j_call: TRBJ2-4
v_call: TRBV7-9
d_call: NA
cdr3_nt: TGTGCCAGCAGCTTAGCGGGGCCCCCGCAAGACATTCAGTACTTC
cdr3_aa: CASSLAGPPQDIQYF

clone_size: NA
j_call: TRBJ2-1
v_call: TRBV29-1
d_call: TRBD2
cdr3_nt: TGCAGCGCACCGCCGGGACTAGCGTCCGTTAGCTCCTACAATGAGCAGTTCTTC
cdr3_aa: CSAPPGLASVSSYNEQFF

clone_size: NA
j_call: TRBJ1-5
v_call: TRBV4-1
d_call: TRBD1
cdr3_nt: TGCGCCAGCAGCCAAGAAATGTCCCCGGGACAGAGCAATCAGCCCCAGCATTTT
cdr3_aa: CASSQEMSPGQSNQPQHF